This T cell receptor (beta chain) was retrieved from a study of blood T cell repertoires in COVID-19. Study as a whole: The analysed material was cDNA or gDNA that came from T cells, B-cell-depleted T cells, or PBMCs.

The assay was immunoSEQ multiplex PCR, and TCRdb's table has in-frame clones only and misses some. The repertoire holds under 300,000 clones, with around four fifths as singletons. The clonotype originates from a woman aged 55-70 years with active or convalescent COVID-19. Sequencing was done on a sample of peripheral blood.

The CDR3 spells CASSATGVSIYEQYF. The CDR3 nucleotides read TGTGCCAGCAGCGCGACAGGGGTCTCGATCTACGAGCAGTACTTC. The chain employs TRBV7-3 and TRBJ2-7, with 8 bases that match TRBD1. V shed 5 bases and J 3 bases; nucleotides not matched to a gene: 9. The CDR3 contains 15 residues. From germline, CDR1 is SGHTA and CDR2 FQGTGA.